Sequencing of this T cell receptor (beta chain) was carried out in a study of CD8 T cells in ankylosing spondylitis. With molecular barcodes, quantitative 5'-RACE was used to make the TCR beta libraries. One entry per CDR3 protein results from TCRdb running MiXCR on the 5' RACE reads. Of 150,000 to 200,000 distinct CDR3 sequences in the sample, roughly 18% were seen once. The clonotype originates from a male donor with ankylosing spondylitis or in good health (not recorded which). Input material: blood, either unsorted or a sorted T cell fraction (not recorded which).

Here the CDR3 reads CSALGGQSNQPQHF. The CDR3 DNA is TGCAGTGCCCTTGGGGGACAGAGCAATCAGCCCCAGCATTTT. The genes are TRBV20-1 and TRBJ1-5; 7 positions agree with TRBD1. The J segment lost 1 base and the V segment lost 6 bases, leaving 6 bases of the junction unmatched. CDR1 and CDR2 (germline): DFQATT, SNEGSKA (reference sequence). This CDR3 is 14 amino acids long.